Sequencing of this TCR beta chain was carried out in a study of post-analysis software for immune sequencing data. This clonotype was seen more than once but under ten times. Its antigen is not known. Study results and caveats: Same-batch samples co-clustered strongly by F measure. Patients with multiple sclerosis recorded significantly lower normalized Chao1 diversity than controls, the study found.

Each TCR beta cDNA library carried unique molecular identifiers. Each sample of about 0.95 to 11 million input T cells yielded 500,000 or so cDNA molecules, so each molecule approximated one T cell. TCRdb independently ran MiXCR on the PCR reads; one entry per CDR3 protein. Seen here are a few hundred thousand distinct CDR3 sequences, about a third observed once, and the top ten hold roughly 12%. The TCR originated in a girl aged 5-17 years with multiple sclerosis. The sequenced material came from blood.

The CDR3 DNA follows: TGCAGTGCTAGAGCCGGACAGGGGTTCGCCAATGAGCAGTTCTTC. This sequence encodes CSARAGQGFANEQFF. V gene TRBV20-1 combines with J gene TRBJ2-1, with 9 bases matching TRBD1. The CDR3 covers 15 residues. Germline assignment: CDR1 DFQATT and CDR2 SNEGSKA (reference sequence). Trimming cost V 1 base and J 6 bases; bases outside gene matches: 7.